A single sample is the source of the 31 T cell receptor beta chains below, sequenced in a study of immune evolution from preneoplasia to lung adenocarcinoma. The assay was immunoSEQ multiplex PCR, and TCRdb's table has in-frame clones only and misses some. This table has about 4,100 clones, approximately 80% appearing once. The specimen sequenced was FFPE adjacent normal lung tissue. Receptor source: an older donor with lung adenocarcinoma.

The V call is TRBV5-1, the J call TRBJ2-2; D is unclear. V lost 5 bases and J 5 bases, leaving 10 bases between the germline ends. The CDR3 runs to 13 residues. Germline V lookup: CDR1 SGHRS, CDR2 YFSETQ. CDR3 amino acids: CASRITITGELFF. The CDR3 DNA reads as TGCGCCAGCAGGATCACTATTACCGGGGAGCTGTTTTTT.

CDR3 region: CASSGTGGEQYF. CDR3 in DNA: TGTGCCAGCAGCGGGACTGGGGGCGAGCAGTACTTC. This sequence joins TRBV6-5 and TRBJ2-7, with a weak D call TRBD2 (6 bases). This CDR3 is 12 amino acids long. Trimming took 6 bases from V and 6 from J, leaving 12 bases between them. Germline V gene data show CDR1 as MNHEY and CDR2 as SVGAGI.

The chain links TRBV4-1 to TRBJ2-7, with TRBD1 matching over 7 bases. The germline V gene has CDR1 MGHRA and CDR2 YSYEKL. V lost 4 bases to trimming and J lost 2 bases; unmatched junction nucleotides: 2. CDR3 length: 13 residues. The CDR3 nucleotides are TGCGCCAGCAGCCTGGGGACAGCCTACGAGCAGTACTTC. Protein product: CASSLGTAYEQYF.

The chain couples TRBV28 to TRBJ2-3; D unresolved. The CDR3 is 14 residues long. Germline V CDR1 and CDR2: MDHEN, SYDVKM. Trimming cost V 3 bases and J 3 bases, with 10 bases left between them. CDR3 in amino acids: CASSFRVSTDTQYF. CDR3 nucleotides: TGTGCCAGCAGTTTTCGGGTTTCTACAGATACGCAGTATTTT.

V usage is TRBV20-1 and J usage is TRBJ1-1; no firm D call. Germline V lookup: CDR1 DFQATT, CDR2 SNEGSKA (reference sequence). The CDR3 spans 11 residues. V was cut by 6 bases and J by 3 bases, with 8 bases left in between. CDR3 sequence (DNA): TGCAGTGCCCTCAAGGACACTGAAGCTTTCTTT. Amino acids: CSALKDTEAFF.

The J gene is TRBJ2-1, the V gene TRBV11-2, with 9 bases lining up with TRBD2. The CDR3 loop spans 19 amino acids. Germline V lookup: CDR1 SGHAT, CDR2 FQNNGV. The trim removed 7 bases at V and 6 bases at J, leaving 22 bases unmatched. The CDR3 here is CASTPFGLVAGVGGNEQFF. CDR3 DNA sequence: TGTGCCAGCACCCCGTTTGGATTGGTAGCGGGAGTTGGTGGCAATGAGCAGTTCTTC. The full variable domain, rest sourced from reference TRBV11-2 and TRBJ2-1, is EAGVAQSPRYKIIEKRQSVAFWCNPISGHATLYWYQQILGQGPKLLIQFQNNGVVDDSQLPKDRFSAERLKGVDSTLKIQPAKLEDSAVYLCASTPFGLVAGVGGNEQFFGPGTRLTVL.

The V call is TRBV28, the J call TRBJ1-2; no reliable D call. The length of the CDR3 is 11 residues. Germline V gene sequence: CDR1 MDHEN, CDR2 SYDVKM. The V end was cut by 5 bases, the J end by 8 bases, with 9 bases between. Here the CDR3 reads CASSPSSGYTF. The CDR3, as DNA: TGTGCCAGCAGTCCAAGTAGCGGCTACACCTTC.

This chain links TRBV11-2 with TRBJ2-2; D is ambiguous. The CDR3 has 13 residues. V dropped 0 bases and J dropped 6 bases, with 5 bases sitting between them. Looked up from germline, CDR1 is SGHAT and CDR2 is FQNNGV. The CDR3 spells CASSLEAAGELFF. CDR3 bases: TGTGCCAGCAGCTTAGAGGCGGCCGGGGAGCTGTTTTTT.

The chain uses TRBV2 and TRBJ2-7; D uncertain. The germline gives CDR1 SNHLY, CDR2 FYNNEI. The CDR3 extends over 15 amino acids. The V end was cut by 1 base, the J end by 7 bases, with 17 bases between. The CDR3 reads CASSEVGRARWEQYF. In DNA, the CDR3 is TGTGCCAGCAGTGAAGTTGGACGAGCCCGTTGGGAGCAGTACTTC.

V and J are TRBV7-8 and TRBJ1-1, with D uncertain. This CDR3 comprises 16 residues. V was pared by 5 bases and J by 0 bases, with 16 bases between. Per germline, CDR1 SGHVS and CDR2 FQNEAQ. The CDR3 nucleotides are TGTGCCAGCAGCCGAAAAAGGGCAGCCATGAACACTGAAGCTTTCTTT. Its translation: CASSRKRAAMNTEAFF.

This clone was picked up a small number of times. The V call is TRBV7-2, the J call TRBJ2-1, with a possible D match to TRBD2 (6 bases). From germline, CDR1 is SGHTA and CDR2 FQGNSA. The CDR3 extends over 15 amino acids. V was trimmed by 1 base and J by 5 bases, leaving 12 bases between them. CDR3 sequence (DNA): TGTGCCAGCAGCTTAGGGGGGGACTTGCACAATGAGCAGTTCTTC. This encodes CASSLGGDLHNEQFF.

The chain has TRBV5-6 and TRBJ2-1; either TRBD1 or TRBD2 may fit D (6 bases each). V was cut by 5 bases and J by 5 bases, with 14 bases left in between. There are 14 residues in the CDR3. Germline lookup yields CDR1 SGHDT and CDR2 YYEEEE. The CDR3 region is CASSLGGPNNEQFF. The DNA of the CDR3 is TGTGCCAGCAGTCTTGGGGGGCCCAACAATGAGCAGTTCTTC.

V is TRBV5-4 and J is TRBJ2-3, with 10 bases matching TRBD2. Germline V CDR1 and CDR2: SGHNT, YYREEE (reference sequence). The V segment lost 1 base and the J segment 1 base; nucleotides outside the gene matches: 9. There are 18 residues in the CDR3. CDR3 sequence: CASSLWASGSLGTDTQYF. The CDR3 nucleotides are TGTGCCAGCAGCTTGTGGGCTAGCGGGAGCCTAGGCACAGATACGCAGTATTTT.

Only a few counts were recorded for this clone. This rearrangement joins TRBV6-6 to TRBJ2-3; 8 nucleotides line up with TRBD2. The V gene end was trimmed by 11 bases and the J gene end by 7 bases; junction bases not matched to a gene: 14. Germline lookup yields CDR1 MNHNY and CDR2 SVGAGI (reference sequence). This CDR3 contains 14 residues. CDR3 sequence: CASNGRGGEHTQYF. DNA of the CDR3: TGTGCCTCAAACGGGAGGGGAGGAGAGCATACGCAGTATTTT.

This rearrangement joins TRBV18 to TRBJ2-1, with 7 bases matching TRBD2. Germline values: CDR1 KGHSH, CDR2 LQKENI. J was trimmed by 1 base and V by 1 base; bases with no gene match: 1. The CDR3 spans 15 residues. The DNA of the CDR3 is TGTGCCAGCTCACCACGGGAGGGTTCCTACAATGAGCAGTTCTTC. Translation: CASSPREGSYNEQFF.

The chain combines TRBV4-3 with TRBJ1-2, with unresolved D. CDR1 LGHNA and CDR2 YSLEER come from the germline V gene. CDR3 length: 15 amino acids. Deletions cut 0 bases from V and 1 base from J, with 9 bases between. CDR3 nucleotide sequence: TGCGCCAGCAGCCAAGATGGGTTGGGTAACTATGGCTACACCTTC. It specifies CASSQDGLGNYGYTF.

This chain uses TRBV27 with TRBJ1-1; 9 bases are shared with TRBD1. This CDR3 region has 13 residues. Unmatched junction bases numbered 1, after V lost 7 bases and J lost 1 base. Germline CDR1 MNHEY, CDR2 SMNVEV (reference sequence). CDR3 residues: CASKGQGNTEAFF. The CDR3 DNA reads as TGTGCCAGCAAGGGACAGGGGAACACTGAAGCTTTCTTT.

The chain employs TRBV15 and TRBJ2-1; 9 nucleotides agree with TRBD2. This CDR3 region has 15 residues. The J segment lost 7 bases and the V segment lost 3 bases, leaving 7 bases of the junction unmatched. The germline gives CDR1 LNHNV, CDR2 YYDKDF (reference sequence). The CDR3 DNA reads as TGTGCCACCAGCAGGATTATAGCGGGAGTGAATGAGCAGTTCTTC. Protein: CATSRIIAGVNEQFF.

The CDR3 here is CASSSQGRISYEQYF. In DNA form, the CDR3 reads TGTGCCAGCAGTTCCCAGGGGCGCATCTCCTACGAGCAGTACTTC. This chain uses TRBV28 with TRBJ2-7; D is possibly TRBD1 (6 bases). This CDR3 spans 15 amino acids. Germline lookup yields CDR1 MDHEN and CDR2 SYDVKM. Trimming took off 4 bases at V and 0 bases at J, with 13 bases between the two ends.

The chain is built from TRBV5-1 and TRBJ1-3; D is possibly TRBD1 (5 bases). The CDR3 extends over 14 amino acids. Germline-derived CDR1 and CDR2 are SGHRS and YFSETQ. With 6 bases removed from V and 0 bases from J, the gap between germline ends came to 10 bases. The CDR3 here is CASTTGNSGNTIYF. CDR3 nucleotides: TGCGCCAGCACAACAGGCAACTCTGGAAACACCATATATTTT.

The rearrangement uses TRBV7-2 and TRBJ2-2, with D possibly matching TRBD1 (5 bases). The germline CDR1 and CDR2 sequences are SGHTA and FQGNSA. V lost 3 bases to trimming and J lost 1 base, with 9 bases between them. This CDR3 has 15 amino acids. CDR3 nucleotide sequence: TGTGCCAGCAGCTTGACAGTTTTGAACACCGGGGAGCTGTTTTTT. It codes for CASSLTVLNTGELFF. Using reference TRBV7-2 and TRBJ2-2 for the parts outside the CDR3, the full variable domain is GAGVSQSPSNKVTEKGKDVELRCDPISGHTALYWYRQSLGQGLEFLIYFQGNSAPDKSGLPSDRFSAERTGGSVSTLTIQRTQQEDSAVYLCASSLTVLNTGELFFGEGSRLTVL.

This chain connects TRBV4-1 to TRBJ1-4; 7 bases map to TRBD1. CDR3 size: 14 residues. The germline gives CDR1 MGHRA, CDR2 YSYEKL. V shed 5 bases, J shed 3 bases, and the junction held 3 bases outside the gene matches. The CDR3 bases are TGCGCCAGCAGCTTGGGACAGCCTAATGAAAAACTGTTTTTT. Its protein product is CASSLGQPNEKLFF.

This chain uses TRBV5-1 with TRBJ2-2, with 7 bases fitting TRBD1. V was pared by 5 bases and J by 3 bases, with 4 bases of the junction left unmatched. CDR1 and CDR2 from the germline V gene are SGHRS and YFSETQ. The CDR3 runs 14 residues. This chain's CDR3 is CASRGTVYTGELFF. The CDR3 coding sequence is TGCGCCAGCAGGGGGACAGTCTACACCGGGGAGCTGTTTTTT.

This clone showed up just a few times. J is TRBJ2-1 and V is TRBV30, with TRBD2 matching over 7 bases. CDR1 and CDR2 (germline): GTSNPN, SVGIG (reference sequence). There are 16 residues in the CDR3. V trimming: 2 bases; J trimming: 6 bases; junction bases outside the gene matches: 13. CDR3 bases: TGTGCCTGGAGTAGGCCGGGACTACCGATATTCAATGAGCAGTTCTTC. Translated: CAWSRPGLPIFNEQFF.

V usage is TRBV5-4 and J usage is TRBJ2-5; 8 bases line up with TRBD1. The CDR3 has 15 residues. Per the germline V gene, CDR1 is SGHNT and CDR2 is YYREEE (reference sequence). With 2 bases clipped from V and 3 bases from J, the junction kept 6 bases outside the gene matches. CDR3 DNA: TGTGCCAGCAGCTTCCGCTTACAGGGGGAAGAGACCCAGTACTTC. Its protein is CASSFRLQGEETQYF.

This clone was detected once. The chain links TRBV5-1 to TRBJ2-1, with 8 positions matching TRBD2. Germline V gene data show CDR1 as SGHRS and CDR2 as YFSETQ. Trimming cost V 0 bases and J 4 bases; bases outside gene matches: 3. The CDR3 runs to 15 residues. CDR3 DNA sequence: TGCGCCAGCAGCTTGGTAAGCGGGAGTTACAATGAGCAGTTCTTC. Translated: CASSLVSGSYNEQFF.

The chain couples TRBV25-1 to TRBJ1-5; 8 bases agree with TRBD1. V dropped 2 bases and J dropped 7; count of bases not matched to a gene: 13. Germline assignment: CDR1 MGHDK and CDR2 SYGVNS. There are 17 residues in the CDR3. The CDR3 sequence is CASSEGDQEQGVQPQHF. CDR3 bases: TGTGCCAGCAGTGAAGGGGACCAAGAACAGGGGGTCCAGCCCCAGCATTTT.

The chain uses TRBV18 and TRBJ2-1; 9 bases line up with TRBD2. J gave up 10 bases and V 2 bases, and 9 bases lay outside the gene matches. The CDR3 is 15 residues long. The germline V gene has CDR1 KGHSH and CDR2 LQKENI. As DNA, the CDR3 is TGTGCCAGCTCACCAGGGCGGGAGGGCCTAGGGGAGCAGTTCTTC. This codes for CASSPGREGLGEQFF.

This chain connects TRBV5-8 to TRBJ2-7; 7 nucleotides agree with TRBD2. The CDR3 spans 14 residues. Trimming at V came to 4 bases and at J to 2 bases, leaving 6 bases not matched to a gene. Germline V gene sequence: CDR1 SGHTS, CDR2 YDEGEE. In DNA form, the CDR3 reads TGTGCCAGCAGCCCGGGGGGTAGCCCCTACGAGCAGTACTTC. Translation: CASSPGGSPYEQYF.

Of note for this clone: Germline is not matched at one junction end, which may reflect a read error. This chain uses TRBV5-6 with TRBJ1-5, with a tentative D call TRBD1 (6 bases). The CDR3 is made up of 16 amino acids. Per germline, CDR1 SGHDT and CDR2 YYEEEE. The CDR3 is CASSLTAGVGGQPQHF. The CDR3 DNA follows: TGCGCCAGCAGCCTCACTGCAGGGGTAGGCGGTCAGCCCCAGCATTTT. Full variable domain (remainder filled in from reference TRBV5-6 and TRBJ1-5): DAGVTQSPTHLIKTRGQQVTLRCSPKSGHDTVSWYQQALGQGPQFIFQYYEEEERQRGNFPDRFSGHQFPNYSSELNVNALLLGDSALYLCASSLTAGVGGQPQHFGDGTRLSIL.

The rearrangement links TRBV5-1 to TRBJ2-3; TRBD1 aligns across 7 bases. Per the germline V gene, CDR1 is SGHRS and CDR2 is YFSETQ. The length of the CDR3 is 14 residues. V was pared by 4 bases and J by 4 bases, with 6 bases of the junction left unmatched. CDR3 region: CASSQQGYSDTQYF. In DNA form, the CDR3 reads TGCGCCAGCAGCCAACAGGGGTATTCAGATACGCAGTATTTT.